This T cell receptor (beta chain) was sequenced for a study of shared clonotypes between healthy human individuals. The CDR3 totals 15 residues. V lost 4 bases, J lost 2 bases, and 15 bases lay in between. Each sample came from a Caucasian adult donor living in Nashville, Tennessee. The deep-level immunoSEQ assay was used. Several immunoSEQ 96-well plates shared each subset's DNA, each plate a replicate. Ten immunoSEQ deep assay plates served to sequence unsorted PBMC DNA. TCRdb keeps only in-frame clones here, not all; method: immunoSEQ multiplex PCR. The repertoire holds 500,000 to 650,000 clones, with around 80% as singletons.

Source material: PBMCs. J is TRBJ2-7 and V is TRBV23-1, with a weak D call TRBD1 (6 bases). TRBV23-1 is an ORF; its function is uncertain. The sequence was obtained from a woman aged 40 to 50 in good health. Some clones in this sample may be carry-over from other donors' samples. The CDR3 region has the DNA TGCGCCAGCAGTCTCCGGGCCCAGGGGCCCTACGAGCAGTACTTC. Amino acid sequence: CASSLRAQGPYEQYF.